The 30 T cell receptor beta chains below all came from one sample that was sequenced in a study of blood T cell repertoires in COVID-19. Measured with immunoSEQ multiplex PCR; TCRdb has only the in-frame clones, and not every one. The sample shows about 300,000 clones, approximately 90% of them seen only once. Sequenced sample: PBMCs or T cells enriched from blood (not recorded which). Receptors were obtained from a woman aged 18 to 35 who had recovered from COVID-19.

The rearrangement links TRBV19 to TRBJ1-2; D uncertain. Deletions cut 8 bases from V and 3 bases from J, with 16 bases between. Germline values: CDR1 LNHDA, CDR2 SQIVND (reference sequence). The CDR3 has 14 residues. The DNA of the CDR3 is TGTGCCAGTCGCCCCGGAGGGAGTGACTATGGCTACACCTTC. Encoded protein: CASRPGGSDYGYTF.

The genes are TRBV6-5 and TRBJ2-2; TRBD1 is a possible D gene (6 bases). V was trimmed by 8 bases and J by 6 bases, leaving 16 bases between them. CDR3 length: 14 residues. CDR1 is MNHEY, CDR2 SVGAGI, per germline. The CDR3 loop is CASRQDSRSGELFF. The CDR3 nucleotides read TGTGCCAGCCGACAGGATAGCCGCTCCGGGGAGCTGTTTTTT.

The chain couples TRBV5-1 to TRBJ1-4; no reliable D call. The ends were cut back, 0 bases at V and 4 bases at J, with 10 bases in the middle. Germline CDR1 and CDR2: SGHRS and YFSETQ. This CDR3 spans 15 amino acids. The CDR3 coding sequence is TGCGCCAGCAGCTTGGAGACTTCGGGTAATGAAAAACTGTTTTTT. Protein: CASSLETSGNEKLFF.

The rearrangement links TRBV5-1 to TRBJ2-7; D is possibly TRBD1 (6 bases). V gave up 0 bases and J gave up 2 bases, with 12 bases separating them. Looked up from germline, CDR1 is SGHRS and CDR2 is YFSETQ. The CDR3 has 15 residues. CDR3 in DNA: TGCGCCAGCAGCTTGGCCCAGGGGAATACCTACGAGCAGTACTTC. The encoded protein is CASSLAQGNTYEQYF.

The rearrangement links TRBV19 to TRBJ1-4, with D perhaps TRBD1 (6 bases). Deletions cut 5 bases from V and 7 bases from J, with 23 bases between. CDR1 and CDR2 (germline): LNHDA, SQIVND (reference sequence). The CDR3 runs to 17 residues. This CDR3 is CASSFGGQTIYGEKLFF. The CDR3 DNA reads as TGTGCCAGTAGTTTTGGGGGACAAACTATTTATGGTGAAAAACTGTTTTTT.

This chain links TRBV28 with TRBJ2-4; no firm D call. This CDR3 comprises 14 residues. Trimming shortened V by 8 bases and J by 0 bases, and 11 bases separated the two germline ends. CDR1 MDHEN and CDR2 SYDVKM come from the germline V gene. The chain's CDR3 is CASGWSGAKNIQYF. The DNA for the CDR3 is TGTGCCAGCGGTTGGTCGGGAGCCAAAAACATTCAGTACTTC.

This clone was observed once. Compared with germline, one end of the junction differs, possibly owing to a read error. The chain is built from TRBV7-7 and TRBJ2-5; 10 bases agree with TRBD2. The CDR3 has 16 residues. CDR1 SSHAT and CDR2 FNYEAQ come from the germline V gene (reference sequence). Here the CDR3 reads CASSLTSGGGQETQYF. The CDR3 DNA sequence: TGTGCTAGCAGCTTAACCAGCGGGGGGGGCCAAGAGACCCAGTACTTC.

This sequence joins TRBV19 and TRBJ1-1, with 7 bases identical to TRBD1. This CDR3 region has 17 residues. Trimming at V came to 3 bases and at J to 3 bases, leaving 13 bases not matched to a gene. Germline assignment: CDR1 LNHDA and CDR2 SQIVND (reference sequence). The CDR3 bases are TGTGCCAGTAGTATCGGGATGGGACAGAGTTTGTACACTGAAGCTTTCTTT. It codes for CASSIGMGQSLYTEAFF.

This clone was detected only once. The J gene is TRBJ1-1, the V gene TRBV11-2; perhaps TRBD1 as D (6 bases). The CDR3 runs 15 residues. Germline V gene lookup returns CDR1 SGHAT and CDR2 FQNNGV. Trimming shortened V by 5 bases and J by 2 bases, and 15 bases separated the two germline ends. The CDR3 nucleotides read TGTGCCAGCAGCCTGCGGACAGACTATAACACTGAAGCTTTCTTT. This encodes CASSLRTDYNTEAFF.

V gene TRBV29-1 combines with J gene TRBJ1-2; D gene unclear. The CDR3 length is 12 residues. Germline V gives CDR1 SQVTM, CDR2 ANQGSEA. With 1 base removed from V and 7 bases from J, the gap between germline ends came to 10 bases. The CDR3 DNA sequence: TGCAGCGTTGAAGGCAGAAGGAGTGGCTACACCTTC. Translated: CSVEGRRSGYTF.

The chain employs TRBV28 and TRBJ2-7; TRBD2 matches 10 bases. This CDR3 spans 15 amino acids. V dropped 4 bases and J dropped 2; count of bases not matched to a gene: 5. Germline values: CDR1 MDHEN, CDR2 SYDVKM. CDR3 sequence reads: CASSSEAGGPYEQYF. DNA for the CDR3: TGTGCCAGCAGTTCGGAAGCGGGAGGGCCCTACGAGCAGTACTTC.

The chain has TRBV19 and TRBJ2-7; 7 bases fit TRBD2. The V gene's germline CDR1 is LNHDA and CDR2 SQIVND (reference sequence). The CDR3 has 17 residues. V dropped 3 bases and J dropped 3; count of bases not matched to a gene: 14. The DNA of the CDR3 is TGTGCCAGTAGTATGGGAGGGTCCGGGACGGGGGACTACGAGCAGTACTTC. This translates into CASSMGGSGTGDYEQYF. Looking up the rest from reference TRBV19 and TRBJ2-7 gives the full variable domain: DGGITQSPKYLFRKEGQNVTLSCEQNLNHDAMYWYRQDPGQGLRLIYYSQIVNDFQKGDIAEGYSVSREKKESFPLTVTSAQKNPTAFYLCASSMGGSGTGDYEQYFGPGTRLTVT.

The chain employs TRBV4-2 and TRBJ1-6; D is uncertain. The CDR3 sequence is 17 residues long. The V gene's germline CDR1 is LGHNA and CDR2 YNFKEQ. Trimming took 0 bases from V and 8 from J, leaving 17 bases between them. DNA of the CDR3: TGTGCCAGCAGCCAAGATCGGACTAAATATTACTATTCACCCCTCCACTTT. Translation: CASSQDRTKYYYSPLHF.

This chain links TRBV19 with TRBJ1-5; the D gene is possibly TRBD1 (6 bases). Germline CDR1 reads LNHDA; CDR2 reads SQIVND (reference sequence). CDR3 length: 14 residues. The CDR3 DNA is TGTCACGTAGGGGGGAGGGCCTCGCGACAGCCCCAGCATTTT. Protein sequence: CHVGGRASRQPQHF.

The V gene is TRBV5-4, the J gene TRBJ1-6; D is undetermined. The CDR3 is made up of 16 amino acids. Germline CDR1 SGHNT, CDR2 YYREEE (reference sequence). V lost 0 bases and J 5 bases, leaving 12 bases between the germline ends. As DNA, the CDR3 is TGTGCCAGCAGCTTGGATTACGGAACAGATAATTCACCCCTCCACTTT. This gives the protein CASSLDYGTDNSPLHF.

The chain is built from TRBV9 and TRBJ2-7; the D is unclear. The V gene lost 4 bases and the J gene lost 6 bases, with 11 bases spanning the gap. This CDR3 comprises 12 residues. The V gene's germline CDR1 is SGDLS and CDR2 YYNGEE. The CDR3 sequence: CASSLGAGEQYF. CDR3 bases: TGTGCCAGCAGCCTCGGTGCCGGCGAGCAGTACTTC.

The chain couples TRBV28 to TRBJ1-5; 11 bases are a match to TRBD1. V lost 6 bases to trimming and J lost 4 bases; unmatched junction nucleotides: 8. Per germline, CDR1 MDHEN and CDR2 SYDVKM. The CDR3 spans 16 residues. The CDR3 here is CASRVVGTGGNQPQHF. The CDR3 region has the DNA TGTGCCAGCAGGGTGGTGGGGACAGGGGGTAATCAGCCCCAGCATTTT.

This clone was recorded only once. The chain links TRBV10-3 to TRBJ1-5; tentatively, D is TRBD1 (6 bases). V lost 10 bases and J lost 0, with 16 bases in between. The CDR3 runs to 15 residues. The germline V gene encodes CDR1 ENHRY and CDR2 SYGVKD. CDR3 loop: CATSPGHNSNQPQHF. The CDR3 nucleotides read TGTGCCACCTCCCCGGGACACAATAGCAATCAGCCCCAGCATTTT.

CDR3 nucleotides: TGTGCCAGCAACAGTCCAGGGGAGTTCGCTGGCTACACCTTC. Translation: CASNSPGEFAGYTF. The chain recombines TRBV9 with TRBJ1-2; a weak D match, TRBD1 (6 bases). Per germline, CDR1 SGDLS and CDR2 YYNGEE. Trimming took off 6 bases at V and 7 bases at J, with 19 bases between the two ends. The CDR3 is 14 amino acids.

This CDR3 is CASSSGAGGYTF. The CDR3 DNA is TGTGCCAGCAGTTCTGGGGCTGGTGGCTACACCTTC. V is TRBV6-5 and J is TRBJ1-2, with a tentative D call TRBD1 (5 bases). The CDR3 is 12 residues long. V lost 4 bases and J lost 7, with 10 bases in between. The germline gives CDR1 MNHEY, CDR2 SVGAGI.

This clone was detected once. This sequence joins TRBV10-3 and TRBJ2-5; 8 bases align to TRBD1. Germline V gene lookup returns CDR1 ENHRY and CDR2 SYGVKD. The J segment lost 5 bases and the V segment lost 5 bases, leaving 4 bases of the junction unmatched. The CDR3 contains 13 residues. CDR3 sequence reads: CAISYRQGETQYF. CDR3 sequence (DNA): TGTGCCATCAGTTATAGACAGGGGGAGACCCAGTACTTC.

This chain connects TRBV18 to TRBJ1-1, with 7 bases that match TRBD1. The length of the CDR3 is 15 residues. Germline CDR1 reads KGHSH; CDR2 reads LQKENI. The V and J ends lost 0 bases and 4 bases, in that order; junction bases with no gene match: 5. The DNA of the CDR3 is TGTGCCAGCTCACCACCGAGTGCAGGGGGCACTGAAGCTTTCTTT. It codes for CASSPPSAGGTEAFF. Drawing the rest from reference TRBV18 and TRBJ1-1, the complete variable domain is NAGVMQNPRHLVRRRGQEARLRCSPMKGHSHVYWYRQLPEEGLKFMVYLQKENIIDESGMPKERFSAEFPKEGPSILRIQQVVRGDSAAYFCASSPPSAGGTEAFFGQGTRLTVV.

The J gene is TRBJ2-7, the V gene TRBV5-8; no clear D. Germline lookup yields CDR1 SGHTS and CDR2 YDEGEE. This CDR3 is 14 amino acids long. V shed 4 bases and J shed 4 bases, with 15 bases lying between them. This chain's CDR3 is CASSGSRRGYEQYF. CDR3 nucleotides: TGTGCCAGCAGCGGTAGCCGTCGTGGGTACGAGCAGTACTTC.

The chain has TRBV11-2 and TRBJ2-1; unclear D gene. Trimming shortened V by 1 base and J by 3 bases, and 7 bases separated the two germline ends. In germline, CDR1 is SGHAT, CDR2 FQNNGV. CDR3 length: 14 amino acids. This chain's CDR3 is CASSLAPYYNEQFF. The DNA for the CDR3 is TGTGCCAGCAGCTTAGCCCCTTACTACAATGAGCAGTTCTTC.

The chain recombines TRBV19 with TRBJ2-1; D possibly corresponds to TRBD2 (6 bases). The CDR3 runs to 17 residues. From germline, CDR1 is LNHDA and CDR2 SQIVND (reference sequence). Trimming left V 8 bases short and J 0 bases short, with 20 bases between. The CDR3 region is CASCVGGYGISYNEQFF. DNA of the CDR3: TGTGCCAGTTGCGTCGGGGGTTACGGGATCTCCTACAATGAGCAGTTCTTC.

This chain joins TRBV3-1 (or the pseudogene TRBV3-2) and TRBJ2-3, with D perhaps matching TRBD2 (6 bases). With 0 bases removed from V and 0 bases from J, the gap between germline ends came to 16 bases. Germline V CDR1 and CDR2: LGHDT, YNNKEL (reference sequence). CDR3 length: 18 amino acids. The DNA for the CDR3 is TGTGCCAGCAGCCAAGATCGGGGGACTTTAGCTAGCACAGATACGCAGTATTTT. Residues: CASSQDRGTLASTDTQYF.

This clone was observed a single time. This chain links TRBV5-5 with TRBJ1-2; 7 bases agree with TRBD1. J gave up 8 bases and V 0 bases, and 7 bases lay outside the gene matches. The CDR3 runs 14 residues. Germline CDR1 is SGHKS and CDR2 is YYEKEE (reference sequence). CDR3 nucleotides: TGTGCCAGCAGCTTGGAAGGGGGCGGTTTCGGCTACACCTTC. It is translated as CASSLEGGGFGYTF.

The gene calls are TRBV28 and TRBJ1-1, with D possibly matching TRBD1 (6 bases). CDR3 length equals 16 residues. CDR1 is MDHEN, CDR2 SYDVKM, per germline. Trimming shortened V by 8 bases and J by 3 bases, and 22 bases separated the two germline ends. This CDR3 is CASLPQIRGGYTEAFF. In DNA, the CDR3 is TGTGCCAGCCTCCCCCAAATCAGGGGTGGTTACACTGAAGCTTTCTTT. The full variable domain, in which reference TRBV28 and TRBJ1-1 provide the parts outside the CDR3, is DVKVTQSSRYLVKRTGEKVFLECVQDMDHENMFWYRQDPGLGLRLIYFSYDVKMKEKGDIPEGYSVSREKKERFSLILESASTNQTSMYLCASLPQIRGGYTEAFFGQGTRLTVV.

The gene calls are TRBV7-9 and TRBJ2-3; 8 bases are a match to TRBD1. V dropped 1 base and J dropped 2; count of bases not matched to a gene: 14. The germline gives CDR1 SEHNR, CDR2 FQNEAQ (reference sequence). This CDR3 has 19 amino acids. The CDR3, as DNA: TGTGCCAGCAGCTTAGGCAGGCTCTTTAGGGGACAGGTCACAGATACGCAGTATTTT. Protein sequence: CASSLGRLFRGQVTDTQYF.

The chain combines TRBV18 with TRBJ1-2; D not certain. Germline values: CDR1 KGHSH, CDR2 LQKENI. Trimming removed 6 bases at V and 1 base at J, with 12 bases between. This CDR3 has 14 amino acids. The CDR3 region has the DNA TGTGCCAGCTCCCAAGGCCAGGATAACTATGGCTACACCTTC. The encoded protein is CASSQGQDNYGYTF.